The rows below give T cell receptor beta chains drawn from one sample of a study of blood T cell repertoires in COVID-19. The table came from immunoSEQ multiplex PCR; TCRdb's copy has only in-frame clones and leaves some out. The table shows 100,000 to 150,000 clones, with around 77% occurring only once. Sequencing was done on a sample of peripheral blood. These receptors were obtained from a human donor in a cohort sampled during active COVID-19. Both conserved end residues are part of each CDR3. A D gene is named only where the DNA matches it firmly. Where a row states a size, it is once, few, many or the class of an expanded clone; other rows omit it.

cdr3_nt cdr3_aa d_call j_call v_call clone_size
TGTGCCAGCAGTTCCTCCGTCAGCTACGAGCAGTACTTC CASSSSVSYEQYF - TRBJ2-7 TRBV28 -
TGTGCCAGTAGTATTGACAGGGGGCTCTATGGCTACACCTTC CASSIDRGLYGYTF TRBD1 TRBJ1-2 TRBV19 -
TGTGCCAGCAGTGAGTCAGGGGGCGAGGCTTTCTTT CASSESGGEAFF TRBD1 TRBJ1-1 TRBV6-1 -
TGTGCCAGCAGCTCCGCGGGGCGAAACTATGGCTACACCTTC CASSSAGRNYGYTF - TRBJ1-2 TRBV13 once
TGCGCCAGCAGCTTCCGCAGCCAGGGGGCGCGGTACGAGCAGTACTTC CASSFRSQGARYEQYF TRBD1 TRBJ2-7 TRBV5-1 few
TGCGCCAGCAGCCAAGAGAATCTCGGAGCGGGAGGCGAGCAGTACTTC CASSQENLGAGGEQYF TRBD2 TRBJ2-7 TRBV4-1 -
TGTGCCTGGAGACCAGACAGCTACACTGAAGCTTTCTTT CAWRPDSYTEAFF - TRBJ1-1 TRBV30 -
TGCGCCACCGCGGGGGACACTGAAGCTTTCTTT CATAGDTEAFF - TRBJ1-1 TRBV4-1 few
TGTGCCAGCAGACTCGGGGGGGGGAGAGAGACCCAGTACTTC CASRLGGGRETQYF TRBD2 TRBJ2-5 TRBV3-1/TRBV3-2 -
TGTGCCAGCAGTCGAACAGGGACTGAAGCTTTCTTT CASSRTGTEAFF - TRBJ1-1 TRBV12-3/TRBV12-4 -
TGTGCCAGCAGCTTGACAGGGGGCTACGAGCAGTACTTC CASSLTGGYEQYF TRBD1 TRBJ2-7 TRBV7-3 few
TGTGCCTGGAGACGAGGGGGCGCGGGTTCCTACGAGCAGTACTTC CAWRRGGAGSYEQYF TRBD1 TRBJ2-7 TRBV30 -
TGTGCCAGCAGCTTAGCAGGCAGGATTAGCAATCAGCCCCAGCATTTT CASSLAGRISNQPQHF - TRBJ1-5 TRBV7-8 -
TGTGCCAGTAGTATCGGGGGGGCAGGGCTTACTGAAGCTTTCTTT CASSIGGAGLTEAFF - TRBJ1-1 TRBV19 -
TGTGCCTGGAGTGGTAAGGGGACAGGGATTGGACCCCTCCACTTT CAWSGKGTGIGPLHF TRBD1 TRBJ1-6 TRBV30 -
TGTGCCAGCAGCCCAGGACAGGGGGGTTACGAGCAGTACTTC CASSPGQGGYEQYF TRBD1 TRBJ2-7 TRBV9 few
TGTGCCAGCAGTTTAGGTCCCAGGGCTAACGAGCAGTACTTC CASSLGPRANEQYF - TRBJ2-7 TRBV27 -
TGCGCCAGCAGCTTCGGGACTAGCGGGAGGGCAGGGGAGACCCAGTACTTC CASSFGTSGRAGETQYF TRBD2 TRBJ2-5 TRBV5-1 once
TGTGCCTGGAGTGTACGGGGACAGGGAGCGGGCTACACCTTC CAWSVRGQGAGYTF TRBD1 TRBJ1-2 TRBV30 -
TGTGCCTGGAGTCGAGGAACGCTCTACGAGCAGTACTTC CAWSRGTLYEQYF - TRBJ2-7 TRBV30 -
TGTGCCACCAGCACCGGGACAGGGGGTAAGGACTATGGCTACACCTTC CATSTGTGGKDYGYTF TRBD1 TRBJ1-2 TRBV15 -
TGTGCCAGCACCCTAGACGGTACTGAAGCTTTCTTT CASTLDGTEAFF - TRBJ1-1 TRBV2 -
TGTGCCAGCAGCGAGAGGACAGCCTATGGCTACACCTTC CASSERTAYGYTF - TRBJ1-2 TRBV9 few
TGTGCCAGCAGCGTAAAAGGGGCTGGGGAGCAGTACTTC CASSVKGAGEQYF - TRBJ2-7 TRBV9 -
TGTGCCAGCAGTGCCCGGGGTGAAGGCACCGGGGAGCTGTTTTTT CASSARGEGTGELFF - TRBJ2-2 TRBV2 few
TGTGCCAGCAGTTTACAGGGGGTGGCTTCACCCCTCCACTTT CASSLQGVASPLHF TRBD1 TRBJ1-6 TRBV27 -
TGTGCCAGCAGTGAAGCGCCGACAGGGGGTTCACCCCTCCACTTT CASSEAPTGGSPLHF TRBD1 TRBJ1-6 TRBV6-1 -
TGCGCCAGCAGCCAATTTGGGACAGGGGCCTCCTACGAGCAGTACTTC CASSQFGTGASYEQYF TRBD1 TRBJ2-7 TRBV4-1 -
TGTGCCAGCAGTCCGAGTGGGGGCCTAAATCAGCCCCAGCATTTT CASSPSGGLNQPQHF - TRBJ1-5 TRBV27 -
TGTGCCAGCAGTTTCCAGGGCGGATATGGCTACACCTTC CASSFQGGYGYTF - TRBJ1-2 TRBV12-3/TRBV12-4 -
TGTGCCAGCAGAGAGGGGGGGGCAGCTGTCTATGGCTACACCTTC CASREGGAAVYGYTF - TRBJ1-2 TRBV27 -
TGTGCCAGCCGACAGGGGGCGAGCCCCTATAATTCACCCCTCCACTTT CASRQGASPYNSPLHF TRBD1 TRBJ1-6 TRBV19 few
TGTGCCAGCAGCCAAGACAGGGTCAGATCCTACGAGCAGTACTTC CASSQDRVRSYEQYF TRBD1 TRBJ2-7 TRBV5-4 few
TGTGCCAGCAGCTTAGGGGGAGGGCGGGTTGCTGAAGCTTTCTTT CASSLGGGRVAEAFF - TRBJ1-1 TRBV7-9 -
TGTGCCAGCAGCACGACAGGGAGGGGCTACACCTTC CASSTTGRGYTF - TRBJ1-2 TRBV21-1 -
TGTGCCAGCAGCGACGACAGTGGGCCCTACGAGCAGTACTTC CASSDDSGPYEQYF - TRBJ2-7 TRBV6-6 few
TGTACCAGTAGTATTGACAGGGGGCACACCGGGGAGCTGTTTTTT CTSSIDRGHTGELFF TRBD1 TRBJ2-2 TRBV19 -
TGTGCCAGCTCATCGGACAGGGGTAACTACGAGCAGTACTTC CASSSDRGNYEQYF TRBD1 TRBJ2-7 TRBV18 -
TGTGCCAGCAGTTACCTAGCGGGGGCCGGAGATACGCAGTATTTT CASSYLAGAGDTQYF TRBD2 TRBJ2-3 TRBV6-6 -
TGTGCCATCAACGACAGGGACTCCTACGAGCAGTACTTC CAINDRDSYEQYF TRBD1 TRBJ2-7 TRBV10-3 -
TGTGCCAGCAGTGAAAGGACAGGGTTAAATGAGCAGTTCTTC CASSERTGLNEQFF TRBD1 TRBJ2-1 TRBV6-1 -
TGTGCCACAAGAGAGGGACAGGGGGCTCGGAATGAAAAACTGTTTTTT CATREGQGARNEKLFF TRBD1 TRBJ1-4 TRBV5-8 -
TGTGCCAGTACGGGAGGCCGGGACTACGAGCAGTACTTC CASTGGRDYEQYF TRBD2 TRBJ2-7 TRBV3-1/TRBV3-2 -
TGTGCCAGCAGCTTGAGGGGTGGGACAGGGCCCGAGCAGTACTTC CASSLRGGTGPEQYF TRBD1 TRBJ2-7 TRBV5-6 -
TGTGCCAGCAGTTACGTCCTAGGGACAGCAGATCAGCCCCAGCATTTT CASSYVLGTADQPQHF TRBD1 TRBJ1-5 TRBV6-5 -
TGTGCCAGCAGTAGAGAGCGGGGTTGGGCAGATACGCAGTATTTT CASSRERGWADTQYF TRBD2 TRBJ2-3 TRBV3-1/TRBV3-2 -
TGTGCCAGCAGCTTGGGTCGCACGGAGGGAAACACCATATATTTT CASSLGRTEGNTIYF - TRBJ1-3 TRBV5-5 few
TGTGCCAGCAGCGTAGGGCAGGGCAATCAGCCCCAGCATTTT CASSVGQGNQPQHF - TRBJ1-5 TRBV9 -
TGTGCCAGTAGTATCCCAGGGGTCTACACTGAAGCTTTCTTT CASSIPGVYTEAFF - TRBJ1-1 TRBV19 -
TGTGCCAGCAGCTCCCGGCGGGGGTACGAGCAGTACTTC CASSSRRGYEQYF TRBD2 TRBJ2-7 TRBV11-1 -
TGCGCCAGCAGCCAAATGAAAAGGGGGCTCTATGGCTACACCTTC CASSQMKRGLYGYTF TRBD1 TRBJ1-2 TRBV4-1 few
TGTGCCAGTAGTATAATGACAGACTATGGCTACACCTTC CASSIMTDYGYTF - TRBJ1-2 TRBV19 -
TGTGCCTGGAGGGTGCCCTTTCCCAGGTTCAGTTACACTGAAGCTTTCTTT CAWRVPFPRFSYTEAFF - TRBJ1-1 TRBV30 -
TGTGCCAGCAGCTCGACACCGAACACTGAAGCTTTCTTT CASSSTPNTEAFF - TRBJ1-1 TRBV6-2/TRBV6-3 -